This T cell receptor beta chain is drawn from a study of human T cells and chemical hapten exposure. For the study at large: Women made up most patients, who had alopecia areata, totalis or universalis. Largely, small differences in pooled library volume made per-sample TCR yields vary. General study findings and limits: Since the donors had alopecia, their immune response may not be the same as that of healthy people.

Time point in this sample: pre-sensitization, week 0. As to treatment: therapeutic diphenylcyclopropenone sensitization with weekly scalp DPC. V shed 1 base and J shed 1 base, with 13 bases lying between them. The CDR3 is 16 amino acids. Germline values: CDR1 LGHNA, CDR2 YSLEER. There are many counts of this clonotype. Its antigen is as yet unknown. Individual cDNA molecules received unique molecular identifiers in the library. TCRdb reprocessed the RACE reads with MiXCR, giving one entry per CDR3 protein. This sample carries around 350,000 distinct CDR3 sequences, roughly 6% of them seen once, and the ten largest clones take around 8%.

This chain connects TRBV4-3 to TRBJ1-1; D not resolved. Here the sequenced sample was whole blood, taken in connection with sensitization to the hapten diphenylcyclopropenone (DPC). The receptor's source is a young woman with alopecia areata. Some clones in this sample may be carry-over from other donors' samples. The DNA of the CDR3 is TGCGCCAGCAGCCAAGGCTTGACCGTTGAGAACACTGAAGCTTTCTTT. This translates into CASSQGLTVENTEAFF.